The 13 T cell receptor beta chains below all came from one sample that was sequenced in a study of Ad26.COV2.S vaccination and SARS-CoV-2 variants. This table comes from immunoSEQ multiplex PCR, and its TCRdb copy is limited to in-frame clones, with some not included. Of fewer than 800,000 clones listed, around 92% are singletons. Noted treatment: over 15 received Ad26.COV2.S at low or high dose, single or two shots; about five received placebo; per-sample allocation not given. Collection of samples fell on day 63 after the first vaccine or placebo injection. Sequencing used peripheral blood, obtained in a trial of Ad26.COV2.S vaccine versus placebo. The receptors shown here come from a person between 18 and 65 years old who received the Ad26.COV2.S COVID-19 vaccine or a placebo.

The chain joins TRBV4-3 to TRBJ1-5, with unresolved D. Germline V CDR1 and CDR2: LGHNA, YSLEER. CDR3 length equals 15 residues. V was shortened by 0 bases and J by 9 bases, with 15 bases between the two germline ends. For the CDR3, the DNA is TGCGCCAGCAGCCAAGATTTAGTGGGTGCTCGGCCCCAGCATTTT. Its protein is CASSQDLVGARPQHF.

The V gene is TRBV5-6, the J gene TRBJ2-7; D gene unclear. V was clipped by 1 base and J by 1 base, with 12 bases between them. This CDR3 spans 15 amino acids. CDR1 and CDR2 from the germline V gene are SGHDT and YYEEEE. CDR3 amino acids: CASSLPTVQSYEQYF. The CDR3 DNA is TGTGCCAGCAGCTTGCCGACGGTCCAATCCTACGAGCAGTACTTC. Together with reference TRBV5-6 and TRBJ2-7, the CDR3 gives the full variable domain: DAGVTQSPTHLIKTRGQQVTLRCSPKSGHDTVSWYQQALGQGPQFIFQYYEEEERQRGNFPDRFSGHQFPNYSSELNVNALLLGDSALYLCASSLPTVQSYEQYFGPGTRLTVT.

The CDR3 reads CASSFGGSQPQHF. CDR3 nucleotide sequence: TGTGCCAGCAGCTTTGGGGGGAGCCAGCCCCAGCATTTT. This rearrangement joins TRBV7-2 to TRBJ1-5, with D perhaps TRBD1 (5 bases). Trimming pared 3 bases from V and 7 bases from J, leaving 10 bases between. The length of the CDR3 is 13 residues. CDR1 and CDR2 from the germline V gene are SGHTA and FQGNSA. The full variable domain, its missing parts supplied by reference TRBV7-2 and TRBJ1-5, is GAGVSQSPSNKVTEKGKDVELRCDPISGHTALYWYRQSLGQGLEFLIYFQGNSAPDKSGLPSDRFSAERTGGSVSTLTIQRTQQEDSAVYLCASSFGGSQPQHFGDGTRLSIL.

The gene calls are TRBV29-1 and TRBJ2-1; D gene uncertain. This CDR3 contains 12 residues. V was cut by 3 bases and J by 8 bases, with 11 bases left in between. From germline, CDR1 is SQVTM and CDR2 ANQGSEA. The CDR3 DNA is TGCAGCGTTGATGAGCTATCCGATGAGCAGTTCTTC. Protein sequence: CSVDELSDEQFF.

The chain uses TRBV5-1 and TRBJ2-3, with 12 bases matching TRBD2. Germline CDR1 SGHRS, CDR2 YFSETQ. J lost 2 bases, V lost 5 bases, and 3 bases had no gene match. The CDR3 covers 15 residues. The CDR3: CASSRLAGDTDTQYF. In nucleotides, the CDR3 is TGCGCCAGCAGTCGACTAGCGGGGGACACAGATACGCAGTATTTT.

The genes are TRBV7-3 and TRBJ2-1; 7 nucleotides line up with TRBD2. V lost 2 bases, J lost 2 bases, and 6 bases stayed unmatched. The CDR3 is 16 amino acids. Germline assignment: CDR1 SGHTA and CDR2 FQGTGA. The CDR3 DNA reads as TGTGCCAGCAGCTTATGGGAGCGGGGAACCTACAATGAGCAGTTCTTC. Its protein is CASSLWERGTYNEQFF.

Written as DNA, the CDR3 is TGTGCCAGCAGCCCTCTCGATGGGGGGGCGCTGGATGAGCAGTTCTTC. It yields the protein CASSPLDGGALDEQFF. The chain joins TRBV3-1 (or the pseudogene TRBV3-2) to TRBJ2-1; D is possibly TRBD2 (7 bases). Trimming shortened V by 4 bases and J by 8 bases, and 21 bases separated the two germline ends. The CDR3 contains 16 residues. Germline V gene lookup returns CDR1 LGHDT and CDR2 YNNKEL (reference sequence).

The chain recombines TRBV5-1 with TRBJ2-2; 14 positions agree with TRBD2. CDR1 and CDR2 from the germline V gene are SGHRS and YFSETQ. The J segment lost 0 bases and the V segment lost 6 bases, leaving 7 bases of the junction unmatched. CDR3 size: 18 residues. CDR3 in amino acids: CASIFGLAGGPNTGELFF. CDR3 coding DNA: TGCGCCAGCATCTTCGGACTAGCGGGGGGCCCGAACACCGGGGAGCTGTTTTTT. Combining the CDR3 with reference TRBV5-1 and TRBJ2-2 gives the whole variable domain KAGVTQTPRYLIKTRGQQVTLSCSPISGHRSVSWYQQTPGQGLQFLFEYFSETQRNKGNFPGRFSGRQFSNSRSEMNVSTLELGDSALYLCASIFGLAGGPNTGELFFGEGSRLTVL.

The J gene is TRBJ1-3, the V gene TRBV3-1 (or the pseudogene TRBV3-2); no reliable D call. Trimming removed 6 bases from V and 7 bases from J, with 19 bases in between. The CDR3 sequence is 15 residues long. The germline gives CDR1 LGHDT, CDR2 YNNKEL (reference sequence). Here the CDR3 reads CASSPRFWEGNTIYF. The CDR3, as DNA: TGTGCCAGCAGTCCAAGGTTTTGGGAGGGCAACACCATATATTTT.

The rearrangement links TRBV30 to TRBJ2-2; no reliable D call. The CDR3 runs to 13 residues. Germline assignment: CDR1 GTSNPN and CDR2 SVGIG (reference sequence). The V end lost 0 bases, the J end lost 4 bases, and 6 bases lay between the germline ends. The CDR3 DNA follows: TGTGCCTGGAGTGTTTACCCCACCGGGGAGCTGTTTTTT. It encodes CAWSVYPTGELFF.

The CDR3: CASSFGYAANTGELFF. CDR3 sequence (DNA): TGTGCCAGCAGCTTTGGATACGCCGCGAACACCGGGGAGCTGTTTTTT. V usage is TRBV11-3 and J usage is TRBJ2-2; no firm D call. The V gene lost 3 bases and the J gene lost 0 bases, with 11 bases spanning the gap. Looked up from germline, CDR1 is SGHNT and CDR2 is YENEEA. This CDR3 spans 16 amino acids.

Here the CDR3 reads CASTSPLTGGSDTQYF. Here the CDR3 DNA reads TGTGCCAGCACCTCCCCCCTGACGGGAGGGTCAGATACGCAGTATTTT. The chain combines TRBV7-6 with TRBJ2-3, with 8 bases matching TRBD2. CDR3 size: 16 residues. The V gene's germline CDR1 is SGHVS and CDR2 FNYEAQ. V shed 7 bases, J shed 4 bases, and the junction held 13 bases outside the gene matches.

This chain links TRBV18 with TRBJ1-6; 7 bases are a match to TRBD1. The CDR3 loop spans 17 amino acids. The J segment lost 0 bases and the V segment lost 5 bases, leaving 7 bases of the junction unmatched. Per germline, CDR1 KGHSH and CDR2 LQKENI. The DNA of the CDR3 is TGTGCCAGCTCAATCCAACAGGGGAGCTCCTATAATTCACCCCTCCACTTT. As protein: CASSIQQGSSYNSPLHF.